Listed below are T cell receptor beta chains from one sample, sequenced in a study of CD8+CD57+ T cells in acquired aplastic anemia. MiXCR was run by TCRdb on the reads, yielding one entry per CDR3 protein. Among 400,000 to 600,000 distinct CDR3 sequences listed, more than 25% were seen once. Sequencing was done on a sample of sorted CD4+, CD8+, or CD8+CD57+ T cells (not recorded which) from PBMCs. The receptors were sampled from a human donor with aplastic anemia. Each CDR3 is given with its conserved first and last residue. D genes are given only for firm matches. The size entry is marked missing in some rows and otherwise reads once, few, many or a size class.

TRBD1	TRBJ2-7	few	TRBV15	CATSSHTGGIAEQYF	TGTGCCACCAGCAGCCACACAGGGGGTATCGCCGAGCAGTACTTC
TRBD2	TRBJ2-1	many	TRBV25-1	CASRLADYNEQFF	TGTGCCAGCAGACTAGCGGACTACAATGAGCAGTTCTTC
-	TRBJ1-3	few	TRBV11-2	CASSLSGVSSGNTIYF	TGTGCCAGCAGCTTAAGTGGTGTGTCCTCTGGAAACACCATATATTTT
-	TRBJ2-6	many	TRBV20-1	CSADDSSGANVLTF	TGCAGTGCTGACGACAGCTCTGGGGCCAACGTCCTGACTTTC
-	TRBJ1-5	-	TRBV20-1	CSARDDWGGKGTLSNQPQHF	TGCAGTGCTAGAGATGATTGGGGGGGGAAGGGGACCCTAAGCAATCAGCCCCAGCATTTT
TRBD1	TRBJ1-4	many	TRBV2	CAGDRGNEKLFF	TGTGCCGGCGACAGGGGAAATGAAAAACTGTTTTTT
-	TRBJ1-4	-	TRBV7-8	CASSLGRSANEKLFF	TGTGCCAGCAGCTTAGGCAGGAGTGCGAATGAAAAACTGTTTTTT
TRBD2	TRBJ2-1	few	TRBV13	CASSLGLAGNYNEQFF	TGTGCCAGCAGCTTAGGCCTAGCGGGCAACTACAATGAGCAGTTCTTC
-	TRBJ1-6	many	TRBV19	CASSPGTQGSPLHF	TGTGCCAGTAGTCCCGGGACACAGGGTTCACCCCTCCACTTT
-	TRBJ1-4	-	TRBV25-1	CASSQGRAANEKLFF	TGTGCCAGCAGCCAGGGCCGGGCGGCTAATGAAAAACTGTTTTTT
-	TRBJ1-6	-	TRBV12-3/TRBV12-4	CASSPPPGFARSYNSPLHF	TGTGCCAGCAGTCCTCCACCGGGGTTCGCGAGGTCCTATAATTCACCCCTCCACTTT
TRBD2	TRBJ2-3	-	TRBV20-1	CSASNPAAGAADTQYF	TGCAGTGCTAGCAATCCCGCAGCGGGAGCGGCCGATACGCAGTATTTT
-	TRBJ2-7	few	TRBV30	CAWSVGFYEQYF	TGTGCCTGGAGTGTAGGGTTCTACGAGCAGTACTTC
-	TRBJ2-3	-	TRBV25-1	CASSPRGGPDTQYF	TGTGCCAGCAGCCCGCGAGGAGGGCCAGATACGCAGTATTTT
-	TRBJ2-5	once	TRBV25-1	CASSQDPVVRETQYF	TGTGCCAGCAGCCAAGATCCGGTAGTAAGGGAGACCCAGTACTTC
TRBD1	TRBJ2-7	many	TRBV11-1	CASSSSRQGRSYEQYF	TGTGCCAGCAGCTCAAGCAGACAGGGGCGTTCCTACGAGCAGTACTTC
-	TRBJ2-7	many	TRBV7-3	CASSLGGSAYEQYF	TGTGCCAGCAGCTTAGGAGGATCTGCCTACGAGCAGTACTTC
-	TRBJ1-1	many	TRBV20-1	CSARYTEAFF	TGCAGTGCTAGGTACACTGAAGCTTTCTTT